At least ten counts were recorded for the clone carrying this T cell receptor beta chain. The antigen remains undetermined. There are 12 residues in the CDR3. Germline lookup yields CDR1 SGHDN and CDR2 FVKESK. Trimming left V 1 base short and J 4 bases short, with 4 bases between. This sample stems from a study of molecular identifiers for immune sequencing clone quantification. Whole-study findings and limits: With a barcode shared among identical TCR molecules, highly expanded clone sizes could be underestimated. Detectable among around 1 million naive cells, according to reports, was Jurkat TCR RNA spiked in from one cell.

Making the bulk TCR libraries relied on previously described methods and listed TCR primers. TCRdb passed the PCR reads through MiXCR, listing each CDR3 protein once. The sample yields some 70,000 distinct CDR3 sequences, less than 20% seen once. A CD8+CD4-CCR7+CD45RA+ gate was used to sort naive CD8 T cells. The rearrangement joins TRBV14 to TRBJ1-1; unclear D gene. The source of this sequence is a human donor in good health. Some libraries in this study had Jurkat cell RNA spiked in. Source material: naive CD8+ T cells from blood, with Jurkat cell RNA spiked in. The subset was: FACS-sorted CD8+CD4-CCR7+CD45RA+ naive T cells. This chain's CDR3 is CASSQAVTEAFF. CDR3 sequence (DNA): TGTGCCAGCAGCCAAGCGGTCACTGAAGCTTTCTTT.